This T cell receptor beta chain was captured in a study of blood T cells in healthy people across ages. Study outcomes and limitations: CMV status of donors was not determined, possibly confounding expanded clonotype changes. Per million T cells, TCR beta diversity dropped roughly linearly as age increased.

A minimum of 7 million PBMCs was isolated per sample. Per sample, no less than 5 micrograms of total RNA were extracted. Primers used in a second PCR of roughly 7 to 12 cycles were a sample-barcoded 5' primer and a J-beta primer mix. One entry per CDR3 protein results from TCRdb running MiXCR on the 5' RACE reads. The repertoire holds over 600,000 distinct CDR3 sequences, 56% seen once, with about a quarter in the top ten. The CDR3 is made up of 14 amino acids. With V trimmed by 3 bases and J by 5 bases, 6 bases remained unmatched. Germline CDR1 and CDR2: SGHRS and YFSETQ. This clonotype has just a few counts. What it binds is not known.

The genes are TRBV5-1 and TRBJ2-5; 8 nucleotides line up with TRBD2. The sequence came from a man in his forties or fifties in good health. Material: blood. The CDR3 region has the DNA TGCGCCAGCAGCTCAAGCGGGAGTGAGGAGACCCAGTACTTC. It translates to CASSSSGSEETQYF.